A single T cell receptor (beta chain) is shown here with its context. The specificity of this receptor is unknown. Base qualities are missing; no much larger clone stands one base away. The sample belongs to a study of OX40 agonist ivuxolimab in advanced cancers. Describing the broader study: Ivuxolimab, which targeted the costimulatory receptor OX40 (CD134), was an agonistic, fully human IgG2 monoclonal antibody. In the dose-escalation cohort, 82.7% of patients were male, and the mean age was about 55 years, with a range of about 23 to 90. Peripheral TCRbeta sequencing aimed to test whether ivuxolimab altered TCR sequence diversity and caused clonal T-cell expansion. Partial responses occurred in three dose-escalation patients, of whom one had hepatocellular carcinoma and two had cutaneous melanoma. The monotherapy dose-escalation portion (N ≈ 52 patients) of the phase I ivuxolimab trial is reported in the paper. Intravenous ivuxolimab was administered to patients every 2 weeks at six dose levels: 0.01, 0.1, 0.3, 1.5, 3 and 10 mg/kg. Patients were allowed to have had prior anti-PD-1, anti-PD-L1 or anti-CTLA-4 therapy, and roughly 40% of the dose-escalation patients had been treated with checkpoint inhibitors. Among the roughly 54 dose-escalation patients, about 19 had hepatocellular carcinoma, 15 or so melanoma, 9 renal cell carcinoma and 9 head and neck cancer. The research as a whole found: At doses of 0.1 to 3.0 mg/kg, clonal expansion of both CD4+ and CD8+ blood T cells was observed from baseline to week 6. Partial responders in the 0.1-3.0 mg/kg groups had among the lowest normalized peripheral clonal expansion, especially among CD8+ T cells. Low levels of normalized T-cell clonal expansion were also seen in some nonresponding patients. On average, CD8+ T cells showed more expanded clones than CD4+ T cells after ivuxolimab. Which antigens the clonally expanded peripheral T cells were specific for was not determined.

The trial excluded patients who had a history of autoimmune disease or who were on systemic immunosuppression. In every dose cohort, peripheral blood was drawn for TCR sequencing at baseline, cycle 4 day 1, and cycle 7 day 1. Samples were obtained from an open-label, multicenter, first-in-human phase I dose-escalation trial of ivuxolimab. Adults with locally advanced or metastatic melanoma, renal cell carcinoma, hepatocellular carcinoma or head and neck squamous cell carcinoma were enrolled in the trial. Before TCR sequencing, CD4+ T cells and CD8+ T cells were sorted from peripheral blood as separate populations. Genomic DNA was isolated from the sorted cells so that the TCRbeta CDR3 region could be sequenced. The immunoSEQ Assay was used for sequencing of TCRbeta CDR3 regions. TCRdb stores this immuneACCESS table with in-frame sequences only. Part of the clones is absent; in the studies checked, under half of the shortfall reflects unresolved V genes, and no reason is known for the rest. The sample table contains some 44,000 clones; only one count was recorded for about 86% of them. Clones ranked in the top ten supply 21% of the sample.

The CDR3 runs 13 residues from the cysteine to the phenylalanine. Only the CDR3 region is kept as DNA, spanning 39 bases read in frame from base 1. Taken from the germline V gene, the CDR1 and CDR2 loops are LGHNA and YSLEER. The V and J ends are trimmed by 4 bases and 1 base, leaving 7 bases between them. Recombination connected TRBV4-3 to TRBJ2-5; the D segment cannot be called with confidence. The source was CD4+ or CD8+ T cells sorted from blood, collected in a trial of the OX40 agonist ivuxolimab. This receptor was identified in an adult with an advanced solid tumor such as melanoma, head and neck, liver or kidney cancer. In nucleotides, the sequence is TGCGCCAGCAGCCCGGGCTCCCAAGAGACCCAGTACTTC. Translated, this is CASSPGSQETQYF.